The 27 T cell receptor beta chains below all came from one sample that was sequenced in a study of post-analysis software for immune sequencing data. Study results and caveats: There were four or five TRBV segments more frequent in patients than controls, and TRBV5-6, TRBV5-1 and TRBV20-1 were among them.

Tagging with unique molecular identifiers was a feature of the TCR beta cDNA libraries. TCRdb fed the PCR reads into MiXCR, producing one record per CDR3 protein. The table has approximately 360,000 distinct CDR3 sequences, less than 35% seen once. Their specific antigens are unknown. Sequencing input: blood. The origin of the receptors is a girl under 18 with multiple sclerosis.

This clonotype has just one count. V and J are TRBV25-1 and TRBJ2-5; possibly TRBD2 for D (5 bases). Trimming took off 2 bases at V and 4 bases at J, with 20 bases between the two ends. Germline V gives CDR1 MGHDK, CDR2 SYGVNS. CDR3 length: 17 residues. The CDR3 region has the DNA TGTGCCAGCAGTGAAGGCATCCGTCGGGGTAACCTAGAGACCCAGTACTTC. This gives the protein CASSEGIRRGNLETQYF.

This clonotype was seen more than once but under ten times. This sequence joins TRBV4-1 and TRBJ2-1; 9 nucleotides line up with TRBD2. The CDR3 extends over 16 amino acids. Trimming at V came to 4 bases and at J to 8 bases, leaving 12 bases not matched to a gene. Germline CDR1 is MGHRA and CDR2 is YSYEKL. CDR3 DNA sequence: TGCGCCAGCAGCCCCCCTCGGCTAGCGGGGTGGGATGAGCAGTTCTTC. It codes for CASSPPRLAGWDEQFF.

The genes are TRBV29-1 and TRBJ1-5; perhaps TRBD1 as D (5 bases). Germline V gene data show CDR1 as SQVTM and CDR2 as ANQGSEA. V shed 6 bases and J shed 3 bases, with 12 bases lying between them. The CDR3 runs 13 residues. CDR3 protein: CSVRDGANQPQHF. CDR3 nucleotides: TGCAGCGTGCGGGATGGGGCCAATCAGCCCCAGCATTTT.

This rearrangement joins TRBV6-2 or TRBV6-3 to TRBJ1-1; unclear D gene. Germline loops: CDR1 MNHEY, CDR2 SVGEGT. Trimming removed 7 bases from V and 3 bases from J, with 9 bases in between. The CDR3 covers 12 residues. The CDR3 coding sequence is TGTGCCAGCAAGGAGAGGCACACTGAAGCTTTCTTT. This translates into CASKERHTEAFF.

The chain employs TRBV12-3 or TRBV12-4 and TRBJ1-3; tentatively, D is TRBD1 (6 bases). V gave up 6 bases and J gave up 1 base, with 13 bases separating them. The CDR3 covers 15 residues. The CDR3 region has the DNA TGTGCCAGCAGCCTACAGGGTGGATCTGGAAACACCATATATTTT. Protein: CASSLQGGSGNTIYF.

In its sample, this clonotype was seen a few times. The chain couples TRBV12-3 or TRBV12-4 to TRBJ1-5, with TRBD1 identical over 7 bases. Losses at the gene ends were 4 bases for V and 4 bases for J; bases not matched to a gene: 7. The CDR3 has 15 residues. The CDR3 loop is CASSSTGSRNQPQHF. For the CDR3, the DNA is TGTGCCAGCAGTTCGACAGGGAGTCGGAATCAGCCCCAGCATTTT.

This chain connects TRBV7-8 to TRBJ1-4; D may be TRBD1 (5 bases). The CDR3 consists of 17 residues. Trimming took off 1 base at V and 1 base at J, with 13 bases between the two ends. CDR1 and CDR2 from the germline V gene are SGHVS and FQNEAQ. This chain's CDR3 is CASSLGVGAGTNEKLFF. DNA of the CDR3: TGTGCCAGCAGCTTAGGGGTTGGGGCAGGAACTAATGAAAAACTGTTTTTT.

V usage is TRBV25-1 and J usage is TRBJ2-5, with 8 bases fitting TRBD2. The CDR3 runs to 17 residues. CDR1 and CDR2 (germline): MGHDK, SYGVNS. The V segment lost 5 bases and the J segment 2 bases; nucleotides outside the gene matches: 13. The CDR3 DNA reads TGTGCCAGCAGTTCCCTTCCGGGGGGGCCGGAGCAAGAGACCCAGTACTTC. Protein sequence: CASSSLPGGPEQETQYF. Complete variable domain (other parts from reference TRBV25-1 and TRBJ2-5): EADIYQTPRYLVIGTGKKITLECSQTMGHDKMYWYQQDPGMELHLIHYSYGVNSTEKGDLSSESTVSRIRTEHFPLTLESARPSHTSQYLCASSSLPGGPEQETQYFGPGTRLLVL.

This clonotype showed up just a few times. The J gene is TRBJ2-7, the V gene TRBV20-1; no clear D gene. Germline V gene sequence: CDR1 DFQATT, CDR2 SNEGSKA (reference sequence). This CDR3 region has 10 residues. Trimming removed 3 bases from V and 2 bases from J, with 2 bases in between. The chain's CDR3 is CSASPYEQYF. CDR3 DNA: TGCAGTGCTAGTCCCTACGAGCAGTACTTC.

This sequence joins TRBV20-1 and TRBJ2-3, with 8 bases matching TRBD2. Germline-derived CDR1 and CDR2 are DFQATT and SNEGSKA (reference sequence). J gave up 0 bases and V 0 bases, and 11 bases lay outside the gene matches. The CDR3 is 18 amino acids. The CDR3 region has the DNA TGCAGTGCTAGAGATCTCGGTGAAGCGGGGGAGAGCACAGATACGCAGTATTTT. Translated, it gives CSARDLGEAGESTDTQYF.

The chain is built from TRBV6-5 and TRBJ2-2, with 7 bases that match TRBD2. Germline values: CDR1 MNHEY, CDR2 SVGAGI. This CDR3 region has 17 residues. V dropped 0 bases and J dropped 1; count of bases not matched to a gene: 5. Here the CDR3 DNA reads TGTGCCAGCAGTTACTCTAGGATAGCGGGGAACACCGGGGAGCTGTTTTTT. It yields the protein CASSYSRIAGNTGELFF.

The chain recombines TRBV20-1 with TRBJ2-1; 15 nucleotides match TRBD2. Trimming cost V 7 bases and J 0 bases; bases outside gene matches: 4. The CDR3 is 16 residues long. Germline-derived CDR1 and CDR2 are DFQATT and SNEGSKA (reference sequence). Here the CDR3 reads CSVPGLAGGSYNEQFF. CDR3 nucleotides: TGCAGTGTTCCGGGACTAGCGGGGGGCTCCTACAATGAGCAGTTCTTC.

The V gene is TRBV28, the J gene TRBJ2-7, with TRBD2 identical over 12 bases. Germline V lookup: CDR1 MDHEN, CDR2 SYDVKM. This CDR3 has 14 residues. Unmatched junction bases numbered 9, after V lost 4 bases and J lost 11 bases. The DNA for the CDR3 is TGTGCCAGCAGTTCCCTCCTAGCGGGGGGGGTAAAGTACTTC. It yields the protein CASSSLLAGGVKYF.

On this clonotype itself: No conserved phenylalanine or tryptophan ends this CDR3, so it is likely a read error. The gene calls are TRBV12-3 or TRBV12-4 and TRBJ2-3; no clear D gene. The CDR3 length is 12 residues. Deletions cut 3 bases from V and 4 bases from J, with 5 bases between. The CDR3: CASSFNPDTQYS. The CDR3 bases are TGTGCCAGCAGTTTCAACCCAGATACGCAGTATTCT.

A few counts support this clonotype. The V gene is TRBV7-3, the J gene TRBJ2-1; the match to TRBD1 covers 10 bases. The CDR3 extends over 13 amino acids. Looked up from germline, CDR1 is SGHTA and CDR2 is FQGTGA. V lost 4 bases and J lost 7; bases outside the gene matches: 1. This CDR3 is CASSSGQGNEQFF. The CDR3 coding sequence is TGTGCCAGCAGCTCGGGACAGGGGAATGAGCAGTTCTTC.

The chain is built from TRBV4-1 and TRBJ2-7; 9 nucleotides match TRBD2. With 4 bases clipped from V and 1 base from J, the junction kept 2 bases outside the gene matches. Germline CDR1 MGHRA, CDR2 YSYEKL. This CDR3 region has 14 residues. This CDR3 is CASSPLAGSYEQYF. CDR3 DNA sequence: TGCGCCAGCAGCCCGCTAGCGGGGTCCTACGAGCAGTACTTC.

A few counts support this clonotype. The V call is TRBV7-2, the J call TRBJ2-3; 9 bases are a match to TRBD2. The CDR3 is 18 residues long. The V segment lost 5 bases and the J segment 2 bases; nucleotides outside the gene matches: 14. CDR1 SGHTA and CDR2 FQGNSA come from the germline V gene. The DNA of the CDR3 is TGTGCCAGCAGCCCTAGGGGGACTAGCAGGGTTAACACAGATACGCAGTATTTT. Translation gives CASSPRGTSRVNTDTQYF.

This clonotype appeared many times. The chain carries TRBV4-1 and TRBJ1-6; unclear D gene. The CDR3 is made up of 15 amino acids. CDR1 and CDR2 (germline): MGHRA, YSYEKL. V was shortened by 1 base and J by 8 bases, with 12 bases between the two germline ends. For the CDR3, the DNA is TGCGCCAGCAGCCAAGGCGAAAACGGGTATTCACCCCTCCACTTT. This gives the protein CASSQGENGYSPLHF.

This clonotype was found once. The CDR3 protein is CATSRDIGETQYF. In DNA form, the CDR3 reads TGTGCCACCAGCAGAGATATAGGAGAGACCCAGTACTTC. The J gene is TRBJ2-5, the V gene TRBV15; D uncertain. Germline V lookup: CDR1 LNHNV, CDR2 YYDKDF (reference sequence). Trimming cost V 0 bases and J 4 bases, with 6 bases left between them. The CDR3 extends over 13 amino acids.

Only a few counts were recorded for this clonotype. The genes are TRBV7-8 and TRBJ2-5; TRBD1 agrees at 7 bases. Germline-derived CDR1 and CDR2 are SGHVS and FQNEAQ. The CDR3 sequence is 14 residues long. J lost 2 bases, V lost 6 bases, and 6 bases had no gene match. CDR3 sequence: CASSRGQTQETQYF. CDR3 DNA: TGTGCCAGCAGTCGGGGACAGACTCAAGAGACCCAGTACTTC.

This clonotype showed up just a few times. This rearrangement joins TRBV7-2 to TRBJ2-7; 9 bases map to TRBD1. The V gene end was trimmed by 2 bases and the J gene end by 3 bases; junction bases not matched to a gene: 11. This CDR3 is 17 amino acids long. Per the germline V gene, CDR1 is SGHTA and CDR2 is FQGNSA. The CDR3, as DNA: TGTGCCAGCAGCTTATCCGGACAGGGGATCGGAATCTACGAGCAGTACTTC. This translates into CASSLSGQGIGIYEQYF. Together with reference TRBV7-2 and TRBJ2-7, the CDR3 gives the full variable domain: GAGVSQSPSNKVTEKGKDVELRCDPISGHTALYWYRQSLGQGLEFLIYFQGNSAPDKSGLPSDRFSAERTGGSVSTLTIQRTQQEDSAVYLCASSLSGQGIGIYEQYFGPGTRLTVT.

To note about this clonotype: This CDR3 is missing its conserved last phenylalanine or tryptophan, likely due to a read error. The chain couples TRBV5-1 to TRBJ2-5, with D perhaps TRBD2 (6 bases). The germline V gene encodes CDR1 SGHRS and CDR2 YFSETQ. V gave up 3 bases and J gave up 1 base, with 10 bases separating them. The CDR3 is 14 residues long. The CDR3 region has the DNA TGCGCCAGCAGCTGGGGACTGACCCAAGAGACCCAGTACTCC. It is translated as CASSWGLTQETQYS.

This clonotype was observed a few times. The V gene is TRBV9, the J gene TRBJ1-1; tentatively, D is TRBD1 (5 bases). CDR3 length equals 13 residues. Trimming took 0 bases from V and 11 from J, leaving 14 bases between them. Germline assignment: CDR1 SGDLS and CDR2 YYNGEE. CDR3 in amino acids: CASSVDPPGRAFF. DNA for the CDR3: TGTGCCAGCAGCGTAGACCCCCCAGGGAGGGCTTTCTTT. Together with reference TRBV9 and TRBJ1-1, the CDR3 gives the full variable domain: DSGVTQTPKHLITATGQRVTLRCSPRSGDLSVYWYQQSLDQGLQFLIQYYNGEERAKGNILERFSAQQFPDLHSELNLSSLELGDSALYFCASSVDPPGRAFFGQGTRLTVV.

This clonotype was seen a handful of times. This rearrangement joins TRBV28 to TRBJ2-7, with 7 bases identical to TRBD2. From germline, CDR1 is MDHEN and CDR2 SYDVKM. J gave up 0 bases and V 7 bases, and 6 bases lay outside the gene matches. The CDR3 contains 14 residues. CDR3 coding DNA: TGTGCCAGCACCAGAAGCGGGGCCTCCTACGAGCAGTACTTC. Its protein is CASTRSGASYEQYF.

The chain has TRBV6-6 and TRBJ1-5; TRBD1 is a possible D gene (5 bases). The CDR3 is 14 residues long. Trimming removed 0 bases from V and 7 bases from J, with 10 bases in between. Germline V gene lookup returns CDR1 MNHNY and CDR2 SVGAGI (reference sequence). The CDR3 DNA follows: TGTGCCAGCAGTTACTCGGGTGGGGACCAGCCCCAGCATTTT. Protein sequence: CASSYSGGDQPQHF.

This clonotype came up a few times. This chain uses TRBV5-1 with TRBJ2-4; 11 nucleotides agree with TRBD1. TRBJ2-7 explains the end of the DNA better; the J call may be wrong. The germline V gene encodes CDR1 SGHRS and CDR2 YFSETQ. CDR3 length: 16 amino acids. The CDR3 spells CASSPGQGAISYEQYF. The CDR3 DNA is TGCGCCAGCAGCCCTGGACAGGGGGCGATAAGCTACGAGCAGTACTTC.

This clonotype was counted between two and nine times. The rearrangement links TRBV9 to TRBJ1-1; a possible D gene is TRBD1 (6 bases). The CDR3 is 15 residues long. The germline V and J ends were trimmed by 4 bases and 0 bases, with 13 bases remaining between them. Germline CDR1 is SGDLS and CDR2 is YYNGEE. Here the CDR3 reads CASSPRGGMNTEAFF. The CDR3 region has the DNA TGTGCCAGCAGCCCGCGAGGGGGAATGAACACTGAAGCTTTCTTT. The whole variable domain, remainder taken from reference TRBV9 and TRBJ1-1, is DSGVTQTPKHLITATGQRVTLRCSPRSGDLSVYWYQQSLDQGLQFLIQYYNGEERAKGNILERFSAQQFPDLHSELNLSSLELGDSALYFCASSPRGGMNTEAFFGQGTRLTVV.